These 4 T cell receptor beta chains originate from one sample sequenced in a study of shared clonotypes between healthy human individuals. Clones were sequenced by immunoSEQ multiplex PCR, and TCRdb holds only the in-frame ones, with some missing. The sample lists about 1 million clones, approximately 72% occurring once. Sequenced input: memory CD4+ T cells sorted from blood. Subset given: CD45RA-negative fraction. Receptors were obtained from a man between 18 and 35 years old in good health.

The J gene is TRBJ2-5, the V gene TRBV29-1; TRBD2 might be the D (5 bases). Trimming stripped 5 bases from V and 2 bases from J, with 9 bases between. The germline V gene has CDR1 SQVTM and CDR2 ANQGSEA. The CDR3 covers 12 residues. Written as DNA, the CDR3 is TGCAGCGTTCGGGGTATTCAAGAGACCCAGTACTTC. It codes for CSVRGIQETQYF.

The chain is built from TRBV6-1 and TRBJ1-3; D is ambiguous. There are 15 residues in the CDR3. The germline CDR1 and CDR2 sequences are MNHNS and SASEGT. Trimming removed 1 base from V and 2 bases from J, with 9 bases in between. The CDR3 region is CASSEGWGAGNTIYF. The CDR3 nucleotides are TGTGCCAGCAGTGAAGGTTGGGGAGCTGGAAACACCATATATTTT.

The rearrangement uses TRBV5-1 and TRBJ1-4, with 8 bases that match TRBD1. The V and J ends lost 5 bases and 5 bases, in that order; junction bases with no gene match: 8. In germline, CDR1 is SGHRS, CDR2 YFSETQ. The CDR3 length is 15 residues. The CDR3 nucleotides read TGCGCCAGCAGGAGAGACAGGGGAGGGAATGAAAAACTGTTTTTT. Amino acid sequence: CASRRDRGGNEKLFF. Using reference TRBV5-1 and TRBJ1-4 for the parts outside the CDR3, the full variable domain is KAGVTQTPRYLIKTRGQQVTLSCSPISGHRSVSWYQQTPGQGLQFLFEYFSETQRNKGNFPGRFSGRQFSNSRSEMNVSTLELGDSALYLCASRRDRGGNEKLFFGSGTQLSVL.

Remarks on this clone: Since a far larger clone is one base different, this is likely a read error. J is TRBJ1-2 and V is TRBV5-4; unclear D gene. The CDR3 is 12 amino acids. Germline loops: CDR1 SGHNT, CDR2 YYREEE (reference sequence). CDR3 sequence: CASSLDSNGCTF. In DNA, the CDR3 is TGTGCCAGCAGCTTGGACAGTAATGGCTGCACCTTC. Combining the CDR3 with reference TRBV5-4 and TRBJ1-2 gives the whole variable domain ETGVTQSPTHLIKTRGQQVTLRCSSQSGHNTVSWYQQALGQGPQFIFQYYREEENGRGNFPPRFSGLQFPNYSSELNVNALELDDSALYLCASSLDSNGCTFGSGTRLTVV.